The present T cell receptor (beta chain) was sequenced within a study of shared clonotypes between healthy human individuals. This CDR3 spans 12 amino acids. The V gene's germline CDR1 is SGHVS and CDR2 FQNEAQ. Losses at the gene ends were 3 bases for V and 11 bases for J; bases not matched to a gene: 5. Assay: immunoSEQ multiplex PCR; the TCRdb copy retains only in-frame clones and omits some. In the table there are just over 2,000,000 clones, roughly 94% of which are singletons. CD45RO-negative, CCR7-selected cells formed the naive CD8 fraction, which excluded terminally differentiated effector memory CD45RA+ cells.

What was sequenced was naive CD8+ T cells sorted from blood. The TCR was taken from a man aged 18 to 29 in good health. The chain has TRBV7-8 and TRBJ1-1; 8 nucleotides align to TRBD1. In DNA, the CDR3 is TGTGCCAGCAGCTTCGGACAGGGCCAGGCTTTCTTT. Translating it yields CASSFGQGQAFF.